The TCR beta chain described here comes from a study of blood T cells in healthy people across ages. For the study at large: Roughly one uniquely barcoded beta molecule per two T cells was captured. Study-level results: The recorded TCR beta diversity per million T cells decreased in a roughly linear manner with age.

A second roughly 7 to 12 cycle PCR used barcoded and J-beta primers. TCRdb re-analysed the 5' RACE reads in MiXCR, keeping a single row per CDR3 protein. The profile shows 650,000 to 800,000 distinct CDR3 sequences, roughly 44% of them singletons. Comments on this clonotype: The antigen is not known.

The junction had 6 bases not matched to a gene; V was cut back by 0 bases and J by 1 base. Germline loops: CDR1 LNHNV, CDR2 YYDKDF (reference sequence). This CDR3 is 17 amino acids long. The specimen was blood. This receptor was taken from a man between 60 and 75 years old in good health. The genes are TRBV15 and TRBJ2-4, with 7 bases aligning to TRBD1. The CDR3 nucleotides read TGTGCCACCAGCAGAGATTGGCAGGGACAGGCCAAAAACATTCAGTACTTC. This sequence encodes CATSRDWQGQAKNIQYF.